Listed below are T cell receptor beta chains from one sample, sequenced in a study of read filtering for tumor transcriptome and immune sequencing. TCRdb recomputed calls from the reads with MiXCR, one row per CDR3 protein. The table lists around 140,000 distinct CDR3 sequences, about 13% of them singletons. Sample: a population of CD138-negative cells sorted from bone marrow. These receptor sequences come from a donor over 35 with multiple myeloma. Both conserved end residues are part of each CDR3. The order of the fields is D gene, V gene, J gene, CDR3 protein. The D gene is left open where the match is weak.

>TRBD2|TRBV20-1|TRBJ2-2
CSAGTSGMGNGELFF
>NA|TRBV5-1|TRBJ1-1
CASKPYPGGDTEAFF
>TRBD1|TRBV4-3|TRBJ1-2
CASGRLGPGGDGYTF
>NA|TRBV7-3|TRBJ2-5
CASSLTSRQTQYF
>NA|TRBV7-8|TRBJ2-3
CASSRHGDTQYF
>NA|TRBV20-1|TRBJ2-7
CSARFSFAYEQYF
>NA|TRBV19|TRBJ1-1
CASSNWGRGFTEAFF
>NA|TRBV4-1|TRBJ1-1
CASSQRPGTSITEAFF
>NA|TRBV19|TRBJ1-4
CASTLGGTNEKLFF
>NA|TRBV20-1|TRBJ1-5
CSAKTDSYQPQHF
>NA|TRBV29-1|TRBJ2-3
CSVERGGTDTQYF
>NA|TRBV7-8|TRBJ2-2
CASSLGGQELFF
>NA|TRBV19|TRBJ2-7
CASICGPSYEQYF
>NA|TRBV18|TRBJ1-3
CASSRTVGNTIYF
>NA|TRBV7-9|TRBJ2-3
CASSLAISDTQYF
>NA|TRBV7-3|TRBJ1-1
CASSLSGGTEAFF
>TRBD2|TRBV30|TRBJ2-3
CAWSFSGRGDTQYF
>NA|TRBV6-2/TRBV6-3|TRBJ2-1
CTSSYSLPSAYNEQFF
>TRBD1|TRBV6-2/TRBV6-3|TRBJ2-1
CASNLLAGGWDEQFF
>NA|TRBV19|TRBJ2-7
CASSAGRTYEQYF
>TRBD2|TRBV10-1|TRBJ2-1
CASSGRASEQFF
>NA|TRBV5-5|TRBJ1-1
CASSLEGDWTEAFF
>NA|TRBV28|TRBJ1-1
CACSTIDLSDTEAFF
>NA|TRBV6-1|TRBJ1-5
CASSQPQHF
>NA|TRBV6-2/TRBV6-3|TRBJ2-1
CASMDLGGGSYNEQFF
>TRBD1|TRBV11-3|TRBJ2-3
CASSPRDRVGDTQYF
>NA|TRBV4-1|TRBJ1-2
CASSQDERGGYGYTF
>TRBD2|TRBV27|TRBJ2-1
CASSRIAGEFEQFF
>NA|TRBV4-1|TRBJ2-7
CASSQDDNRAGYEQYF
>NA|TRBV6-5|TRBJ2-3
CASSYVTEGETQYF
>NA|TRBV30|TRBJ2-2
CAWSVGVLGLNTGELFF
>TRBD1|TRBV3-1|TRBJ2-7
CASTKTGTDTYEQYF
>NA|TRBV7-2|TRBJ2-2
CASSFRAADTGELFF
>TRBD2|TRBV20-1|TRBJ2-1
CSAQGRGLAGEDEQFF
>NA|TRBV19|TRBJ2-7
CASSTPLAFYEQYF
>NA|TRBV4-2|TRBJ2-1
CASSQDRYGSSYNEQFF
>NA|TRBV5-1|TRBJ2-1
CASSLDRERYNEQFF
>TRBD1|TRBV23-1|TRBJ1-6
CAITGQRNSPLHF
>TRBD1|TRBV19|TRBJ1-5
CASSIDLWGTAPYSNQPQHF
>NA|TRBV3-1|TRBJ2-5
CASSQGAGREYF
>TRBD2|TRBV5-4|TRBJ2-1
CASSLVGTSGSGEQFF
>NA|TRBV7-9|TRBJ1-1
CASSPPWPGDDTEAFF
>NA|TRBV6-6|TRBJ2-7
CASSYGDRGSYEQYF
>NA|TRBV5-1|TRBJ1-1
CASSLERSRVEAFF
>TRBD2|TRBV29-1|TRBJ2-3
CSGIPGLEATDTQYF